This is a list of T cell receptor beta chains from one sample in a study of CD8 T cells in ankylosing spondylitis. MiXCR, applied by TCRdb to the 5' RACE reads, yields one record per CDR3 protein. The table lists fewer than 650,000 distinct CDR3 sequences, more than 9.5% of them singletons. Sequencing used blood, either unsorted or a sorted T cell fraction (not recorded which). These receptors came from a male donor with ankylosing spondylitis. The conserved cysteine and the conserved F or W are not part of the CDR3 here. D genes are given only for firm matches.

j_call,d_call,v_call,cdr3_aa
TRBJ2-7,.,TRBV7-2,ASSLGTYYEQY
TRBJ2-1,.,TRBV11-2,ASSRSRDGDFSSYNEQF
TRBJ2-1,TRBD2,TRBV7-9,ASSWKTSGIQF
TRBJ2-1,.,TRBV5-1,ASSLFGLNEQF
TRBJ1-2,TRBD1,TRBV5-4,ASSWTGANYGYT
TRBJ1-1,.,TRBV20-1,SARGGGPGRRTEAF
TRBJ1-6,.,TRBV15,ATRGWGDSPLH
TRBJ1-6,.,TRBV15,ATSRKQGGNSPLH
TRBJ1-1,.,TRBV20-1,SARTAMNTEAF
TRBJ2-2,TRBD2,TRBV10-1,ASSEGLAGGAGELF
TRBJ2-2,TRBD2,TRBV12-3/TRBV12-4,ASSYTSGTNTGELF
TRBJ2-1,.,TRBV6-4,ASSMDGQINEQF
TRBJ2-3,.,TRBV20-1,SANKPQYTDTQY
TRBJ2-3,.,TRBV27,ASSLSVATSTDTQY
TRBJ2-3,TRBD2,TRBV20-1,SARGSSGPLTDTQY
TRBJ1-1,TRBD1,TRBV12-3/TRBV12-4,ASSFRSTGKTEAF
TRBJ2-7,TRBD2,TRBV9,ASSTRTSGTYEQY
TRBJ2-7,TRBD1,TRBV10-3,AIRKGQGATYEQY
TRBJ1-1,.,TRBV5-1,ASGTGILNTEAF
TRBJ1-2,.,TRBV6-1,ASKSDWHYCYT
TRBJ2-3,.,TRBV7-9,ASSLGAEADTQY
TRBJ2-2,TRBD1,TRBV30,AWGSFGTARVGELF
TRBJ2-4,.,TRBV20-1,SARISGRDIQY
TRBJ2-7,.,TRBV11-2,ASSPQPQGIGEQY
TRBJ2-1,.,TRBV18,ASSLSGQMSYNEQF
TRBJ2-1,TRBD2,TRBV15,ATSRATGTSGSNEQF
TRBJ2-1,.,TRBV3-1,ASAQYNEQF
TRBJ2-2,.,TRBV2,ASRFDRSTGELF
TRBJ2-4,.,TRBV7-2,ASSSGTKNIQY
TRBJ1-6,.,TRBV27,ASSLLRALGDSPLH
TRBJ2-1,.,TRBV6-8,ASSYLKRHEQF
TRBJ2-1,TRBD2,TRBV2,ASSTRSGRAYNEQF
TRBJ1-1,.,TRBV18,ASSPMQGGQNTEAF
TRBJ2-1,.,TRBV7-9,ASSLDGGVEQF
TRBJ2-5,TRBD2,TRBV25-1,ASSEISGSKETQY
TRBJ2-2,.,TRBV3-1,ASSRRHHTGELF
TRBJ1-6,.,TRBV10-2,ASSESGGPHNSPLH
TRBJ1-2,.,TRBV25-1,ASSPQGVSYT
TRBJ2-3,TRBD2,TRBV7-9,ASSQFKSGRSTDTQY
TRBJ1-3,.,TRBV24-1,ATSDPRGSGNTIY
TRBJ2-5,TRBD2,TRBV7-9,ASSPTSGSQETQY
TRBJ1-1,TRBD1,TRBV29-1,SVDGTGEGIGEAF
TRBJ2-7,.,TRBV20-1,SARKDPQY
TRBJ1-4,.,TRBV11-2,ASSLDGTTNEKLF
TRBJ1-4,TRBD1,TRBV5-1,ASSLGGGEGKLF
TRBJ2-5,.,TRBV5-1,ASSPGTGDGTQY
TRBJ2-2,.,TRBV11-2,ASSRIMGADTGELF
TRBJ1-1,.,TRBV30,AWEPGFGMNTEAF
TRBJ2-3,TRBD2,TRBV4-2,ASSQLAGGADTQY
TRBJ1-2,.,TRBV29-1,SVESRAGAART
TRBJ2-3,TRBD2,TRBV3-1,ASSQLAGFTDTQY
TRBJ2-5,TRBD1,TRBV11-2,ASSLRGTGQETQY
TRBJ2-5,.,TRBV5-1,ASKFGMGTLIETQY
TRBJ2-1,TRBD2,TRBV20-1,SARGLGVAGVGEQF
TRBJ2-2,.,TRBV7-2,ASSPGGVELF